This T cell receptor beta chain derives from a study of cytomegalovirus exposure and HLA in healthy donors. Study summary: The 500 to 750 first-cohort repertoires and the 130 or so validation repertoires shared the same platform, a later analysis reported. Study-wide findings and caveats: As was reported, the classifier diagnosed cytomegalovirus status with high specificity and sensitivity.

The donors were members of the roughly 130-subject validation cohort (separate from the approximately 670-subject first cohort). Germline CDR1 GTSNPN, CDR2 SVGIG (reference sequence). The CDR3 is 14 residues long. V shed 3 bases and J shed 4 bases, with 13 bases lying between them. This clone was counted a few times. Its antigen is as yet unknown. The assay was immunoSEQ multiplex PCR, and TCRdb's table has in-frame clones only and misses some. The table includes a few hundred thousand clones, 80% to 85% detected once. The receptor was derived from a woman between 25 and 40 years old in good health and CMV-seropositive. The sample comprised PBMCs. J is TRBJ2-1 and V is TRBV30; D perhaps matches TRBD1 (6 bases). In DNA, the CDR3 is TGTGCCTGGAGGATAGGGGGTAATTACAATGAGCAGTTCTTC. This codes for CAWRIGGNYNEQFF.